A selection of T cell receptor beta chains follows, all from one sample in a study of cytomegalovirus exposure and HLA in healthy donors. The data were produced by immunoSEQ multiplex PCR, yet TCRdb's version contains in-frame clones alone and is incomplete. The table includes fewer than 150,000 clones, over 50% detected once. The sample taken for sequencing was PBMCs. These receptors were obtained from a human donor in good health. The CDR3 runs from the conserved cysteine through the conserved F or W. D genes are given only for firm matches.

.,TRBV6-1,15,CASSEMKFEPGELFF
.,TRBV28,14,CASLTPGWNTEAFF
.,TRBV29-1,13,CSVGPHGGYEQYF
.,TRBV4-3,14,CASSQGGDWDTQYF
.,TRBV19,14,CASSIRPLGETQYF
TRBD1,TRBV5-8,15,CASSLARGLNYEQYF
.,TRBV28,11,CASTSPYEQYF
.,TRBV28,15,CASSFPAANTGELFF
.,TRBV5-1,16,CASTDPGLRASGEQFF
.,TRBV6-5,13,CASTGQSAYEQYF
TRBD1,TRBV6-4,15,CASRAEGAVNTEAFF
TRBD1,TRBV6-5,15,CASRPVTGADSPLHF
.,TRBV7-8,14,CASSPGPGALAAFF
TRBD1,TRBV2,16,CASSVFGDRNNQPQHF
.,TRBV9,14,CASSDLRAGETQYF
.,TRBV11-3,16,CASSFGSQGASYEQYF
.,TRBV4-3,13,CASSQEGGREAFF
.,TRBV27,14,CASSPTQGQETQYF